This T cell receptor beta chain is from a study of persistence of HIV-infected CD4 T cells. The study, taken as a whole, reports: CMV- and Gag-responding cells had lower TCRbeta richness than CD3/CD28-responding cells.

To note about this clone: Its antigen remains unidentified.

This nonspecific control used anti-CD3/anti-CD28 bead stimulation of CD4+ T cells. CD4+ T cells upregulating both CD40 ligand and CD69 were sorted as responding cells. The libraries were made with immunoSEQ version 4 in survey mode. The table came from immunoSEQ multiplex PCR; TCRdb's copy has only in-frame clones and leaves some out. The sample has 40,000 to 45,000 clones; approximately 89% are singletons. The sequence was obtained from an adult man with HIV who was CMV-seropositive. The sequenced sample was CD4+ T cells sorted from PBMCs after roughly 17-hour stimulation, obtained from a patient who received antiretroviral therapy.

The CDR3 sequence: CASSRSGQNNEQFF. The DNA for the CDR3 is TGTGCCAGCAGCAGATCGGGACAAAACAATGAGCAGTTCTTC. The chain carries TRBV7-3 and TRBJ2-1, with a weak D call TRBD1 (6 bases). The CDR3 has 14 residues. The germline CDR1 and CDR2 sequences are SGHTA and FQGTGA. With 5 bases removed from V and 5 bases from J, the gap between germline ends came to 13 bases.